This T cell receptor (beta chain) appears in the sequencing data of a study of blood T cells in healthy people across ages. About the research overall: Template switching retrieved approximately one barcoded beta molecule for each two T cells.

The CDR3 is 15 residues long. Trimming left V 8 bases short and J 6 bases short, with 23 bases between. Germline CDR1 and CDR2: WSHSY and SAAADI. Every sample had a minimum of 6.5 million PBMCs isolated. The authors ran a second PCR of about 7 to 12 cycles using a sample-barcoded 5' primer and a J-beta primer mix. TCRdb re-called the 5' RACE reads with MiXCR, one entry per CDR3 protein. The sample includes hundreds of thousands of distinct CDR3 sequences, more than 35% of them seen just once. General study results and limits: Diversity estimates drawn from one million T cells were deemed underestimates.

A word on this clonotype: Its cognate antigen is unknown. A single base separates this from a much larger clone, so it may be a read error. Because it lacks the conserved phenylalanine or tryptophan at the end, this CDR3 is likely a read error.

The sequenced sample consisted of blood. This chain connects TRBV10-2 to TRBJ2-7; tentatively, D is TRBD1 (8 bases). This clonotype was obtained from a man older than 75 in good health. In nucleotides, the CDR3 is TGCGCCAGCCGAGCGGGACAGGATCAACGGTTCGAGCAGTACCTC. This codes for CASRAGQDQRFEQYL.